The clone carrying this T cell receptor beta chain has a handful of counts. TCRdb reprocessed the RT-PCR reads via MiXCR and lists one record per CDR3 protein. Of around 850,000 distinct CDR3 sequences in the sample, about a fifth were seen once. This sample was included in a study of response to subunit inactivated influenza vaccine. The TCR was taken from a man between 45 and 60 years old who received an inactivated influenza vaccine. Sequenced here: PBMCs from blood, sampled roughly 5 days after vaccination.

CDR3: CSVEDHGDTGELFF. CDR3 sequence (DNA): TGCAGCGTTGAAGATCATGGCGACACCGGGGAGCTGTTTTTT. This sequence joins TRBV29-1 and TRBJ2-2; no definite D call. This CDR3 contains 14 residues. The germline CDR1 and CDR2 sequences are SQVTM and ANQGSEA. The V gene lost 0 bases and the J gene lost 3 bases, with 8 bases spanning the gap.